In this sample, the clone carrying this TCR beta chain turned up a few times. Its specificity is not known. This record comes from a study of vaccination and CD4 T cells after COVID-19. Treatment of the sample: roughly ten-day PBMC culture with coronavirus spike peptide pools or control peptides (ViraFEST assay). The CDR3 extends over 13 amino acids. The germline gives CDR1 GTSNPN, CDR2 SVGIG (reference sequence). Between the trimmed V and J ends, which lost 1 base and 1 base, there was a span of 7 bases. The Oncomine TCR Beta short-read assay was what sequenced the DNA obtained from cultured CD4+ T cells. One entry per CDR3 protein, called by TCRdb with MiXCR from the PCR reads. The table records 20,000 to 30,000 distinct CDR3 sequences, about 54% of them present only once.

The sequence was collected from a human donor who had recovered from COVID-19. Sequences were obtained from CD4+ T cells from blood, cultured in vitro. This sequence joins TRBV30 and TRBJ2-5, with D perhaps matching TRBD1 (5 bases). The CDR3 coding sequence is TGTGCCTGGAGTGGGGGCAGCCAAGAGACCCAGTACTTC. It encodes CAWSGGSQETQYF.